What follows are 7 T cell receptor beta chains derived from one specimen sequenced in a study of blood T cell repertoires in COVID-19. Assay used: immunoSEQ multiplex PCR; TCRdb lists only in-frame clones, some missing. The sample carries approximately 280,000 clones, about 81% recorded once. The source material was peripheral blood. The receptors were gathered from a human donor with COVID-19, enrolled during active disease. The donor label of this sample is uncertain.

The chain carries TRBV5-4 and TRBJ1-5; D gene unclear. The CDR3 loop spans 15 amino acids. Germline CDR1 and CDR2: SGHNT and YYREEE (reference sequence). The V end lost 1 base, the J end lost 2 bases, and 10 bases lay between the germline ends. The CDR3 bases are TGTGCCAGCAGCTTGAGTCCGCAGGGCAATCAGCCCCAGCATTTT. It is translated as CASSLSPQGNQPQHF.

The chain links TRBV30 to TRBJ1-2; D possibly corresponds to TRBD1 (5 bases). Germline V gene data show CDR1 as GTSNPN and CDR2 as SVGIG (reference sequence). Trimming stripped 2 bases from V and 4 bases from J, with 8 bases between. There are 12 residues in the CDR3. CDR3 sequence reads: CAWSTGSYGYTF. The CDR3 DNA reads TGTGCCTGGAGTACAGGATCCTATGGCTACACCTTC.

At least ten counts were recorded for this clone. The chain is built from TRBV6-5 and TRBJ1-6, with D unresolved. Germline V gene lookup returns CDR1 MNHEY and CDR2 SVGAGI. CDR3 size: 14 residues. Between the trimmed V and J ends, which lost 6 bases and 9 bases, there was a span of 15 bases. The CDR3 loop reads CASSYRGHLSPLHF. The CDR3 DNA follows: TGTGCCAGCAGCTACCGAGGGCACCTTTCACCCCTCCACTTT.

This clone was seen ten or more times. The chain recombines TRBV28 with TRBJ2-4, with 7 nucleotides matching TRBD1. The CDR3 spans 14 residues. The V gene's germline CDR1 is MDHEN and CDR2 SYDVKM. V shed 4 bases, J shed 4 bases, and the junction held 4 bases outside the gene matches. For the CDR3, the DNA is TGTGCCAGCAGTTCACTGGACAGGAAAAACATTCAGTACTTC. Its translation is CASSSLDRKNIQYF.

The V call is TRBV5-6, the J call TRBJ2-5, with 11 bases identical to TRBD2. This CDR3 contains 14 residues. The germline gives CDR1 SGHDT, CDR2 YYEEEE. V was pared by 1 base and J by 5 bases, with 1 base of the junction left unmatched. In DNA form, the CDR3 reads TGTGCCAGCAGCTTGACTAGCGGGAGTGAGACCCAGTACTTC. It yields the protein CASSLTSGSETQYF.

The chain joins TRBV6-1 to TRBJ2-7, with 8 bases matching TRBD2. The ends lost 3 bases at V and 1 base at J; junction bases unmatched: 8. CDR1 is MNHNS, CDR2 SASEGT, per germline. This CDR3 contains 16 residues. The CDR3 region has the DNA TGTGCCAGCAGTGATTCCGGCTTAGCGGGATCCTACGAGCAGTACTTC. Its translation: CASSDSGLAGSYEQYF.

The CDR3 DNA follows: TGTGCCAGCAGCTTGATGGGACAGGGGCTCACTGGGGCCAACGTCCTGACTTTC. Protein product: CASSLMGQGLTGANVLTF. V and J are TRBV5-6 and TRBJ2-6; 10 nucleotides align to TRBD1. With V trimmed by 1 base and J by 2 bases, 6 bases remained unmatched. This CDR3 is 18 amino acids long. Germline CDR1 SGHDT, CDR2 YYEEEE.